The 20 T cell receptor beta chains below all came from one sample that was sequenced in a study of CD8 T cells in ankylosing spondylitis. TCRdb used MiXCR to reprocess the 5' RACE reads, holding one entry per CDR3 protein. The sample gives 200,000 to 250,000 distinct CDR3 sequences, 25% to 30% of which show up once; 6.6% is in the top ten. The sample consisted of blood, either unsorted or a sorted T cell fraction (not recorded which). These receptors were taken from a male donor with ankylosing spondylitis or in good health (not recorded which).

This clonotype was counted ten times or more. CDR3 residues: CASSRGGWTGELFF. The CDR3 DNA sequence: TGTGCCAGCAGCCGGGGGGGATGGACCGGGGAGCTGTTTTTT. The rearrangement links TRBV7-3 to TRBJ2-2, with 8 bases fitting TRBD2. Germline V gene sequence: CDR1 SGHTA, CDR2 FQGTGA. V gave up 5 bases and J gave up 5 bases; unmatched junction bases: 4. The CDR3 runs to 14 residues. Looking up the rest from reference TRBV7-3 and TRBJ2-2 gives the full variable domain: GAGVSQTPSNKVTEKGKYVELRCDPISGHTALYWYRQSLGQGPEFLIYFQGTGAADDSGLPNDRFFAVRPEGSVSTLKIQRTERGDSAVYLCASSRGGWTGELFFGEGSRLTVL.

The J gene is TRBJ2-1, the V gene TRBV5-1; possible D gene TRBD2, 6 bases. Germline loops: CDR1 SGHRS, CDR2 YFSETQ. This CDR3 is built from 13 residues. V lost 5 bases, J lost 0 bases, and 6 bases lay in between. The CDR3 spells CASRTSSYNEQFF. The CDR3 coding sequence is TGCGCCAGCAGGACTAGCTCCTACAATGAGCAGTTCTTC.

The V call is TRBV12-3 or TRBV12-4, the J call TRBJ2-1; TRBD2 agrees at 12 bases. Trimming cost V 2 bases and J 8 bases; bases outside gene matches: 10. The CDR3 is 17 amino acids. CDR3 in DNA: TGTGCCAGCAGTTTACTAGCGGGAGGGCCTCGGAGACATGAGCAGTTCTTC. Its protein is CASSLLAGGPRRHEQFF.

Note on this clonotype: One end of the junction is discordant with germline, which a read error may explain. This sequence joins TRBV20-1 and TRBJ2-1; 13 bases align to TRBD2. Germline CDR1 and CDR2: DFQATT and SNEGSKA (reference sequence). This CDR3 has 17 amino acids. CDR3: CCALGLAGAADPNEQFF. In nucleotides, the CDR3 is TGCTGTGCGCTAGGACTAGCGGGAGCAGCGGACCCAAATGAGCAGTTCTTC.

The rearrangement links TRBV14 to TRBJ2-6; D gene unclear. Germline values: CDR1 SGHDN, CDR2 FVKESK. V lost 2 bases and J 2 bases, leaving 4 bases between the germline ends. This CDR3 is built from 14 residues. This chain's CDR3 is CASSQRAGANVLTF. The CDR3 bases are TGTGCCAGCAGCCAAAGGGCTGGGGCCAACGTCCTGACTTTC.

This clonotype was counted at least ten times. The chain recombines TRBV5-1 with TRBJ2-7; the match to TRBD2 covers 11 bases. Trimming took 7 bases from V and 3 from J; bases not matched to a gene: 9. Per germline, CDR1 SGHRS and CDR2 YFSETQ. The length of the CDR3 is 15 residues. In DNA form, the CDR3 reads TGCGCCAGCGCCCTCGCTAGCGGGGGGAGCTACGAGCAGTACTTC. Protein sequence: CASALASGGSYEQYF.

Remarks on this clonotype: This sequence may be a read error, since a much larger clone differs from it by one base. The rearrangement joins TRBV5-1 to TRBJ2-3, with 10 nucleotides matching TRBD1. The CDR3 is 16 amino acids. From germline, CDR1 is SGHRS and CDR2 YFSETQ. In DNA, the CDR3 is TGCCCCAGCAGCTTGGCCGGGACAGGGGTATCAGATACGCAGTATTTT. As protein: CPSSLAGTGVSDTQYF.

The rearrangement uses TRBV29-1 and TRBJ2-1; a weak D match, TRBD2 (6 bases). Germline assignment: CDR1 SQVTM and CDR2 ANQGSEA. The V and J ends lost 4 bases and 0 bases respectively, with 10 bases between them. CDR3 length equals 14 residues. The CDR3 bases are TGCAGCGTTGGGAACGGGAGCTCCTACAATGAGCAGTTCTTC. This translates into CSVGNGSSYNEQFF.

This clonotype was seen a handful of times. The V and J genes are TRBV29-1 and TRBJ2-7, with D unclear. The V and J ends lost 4 bases and 2 bases respectively, with 9 bases between them. The length of the CDR3 is 12 residues. CDR1 and CDR2 from the germline V gene are SQVTM and ANQGSEA. The CDR3 here is CSVGIRTYEQYF. The CDR3 DNA reads TGCAGCGTTGGGATTAGGACCTACGAGCAGTACTTC.

This clonotype was recorded a few times. This sequence joins TRBV21-1 and TRBJ2-6. TRBV21-1 represents a pseudogene. This CDR3 is built from 17 residues. CDR3 sequence (DNA): TGTGCCAGCAGCAATGGGATGGACAGGTCTGGGGCCAACGTCCTGACTTTC. Protein: CASSNGMDRSGANVLTF.

This rearrangement joins TRBV21-1 to TRBJ1-2. TRBV21-1 is noted as a pseudogene. The length of the CDR3 is 15 residues. The CDR3 DNA sequence: TGTGCCAGCAGCAAATTTAATAACCCTAACTATGGCTACACCTTC. Translation: CASSKFNNPNYGYTF.

The sample holds a few counts of this clonotype. This chain joins TRBV6-2 or TRBV6-3 and TRBJ2-7; 9 nucleotides align to TRBD1. CDR1 MNHEY and CDR2 SVGEGT come from the germline V gene. CDR3 length: 16 amino acids. The ends lost 5 bases at V and 6 bases at J; junction bases unmatched: 14. CDR3 coding DNA: TGTGCCAGCAGTCAAAGACCGGGACAGGGAGTCGGCGAGCAGTACTTC. Protein sequence: CASSQRPGQGVGEQYF.

The rearrangement links TRBV12-3 or TRBV12-4 to TRBJ1-1; D remains unclear. Trimming removed 6 bases from V and 8 bases from J, with 13 bases in between. The CDR3 has 12 amino acids. The CDR3 bases are TGTGCCAGCAGCCCCCAAGGACCAGAAGCTTTCTTT. It translates to CASSPQGPEAFF.

This clonotype was detected many times. The chain recombines TRBV12-3 or TRBV12-4 with TRBJ2-3; D is possibly TRBD1 (6 bases). The V end was cut by 3 bases, the J end by 5 bases, with 15 bases between. The CDR3 runs 15 residues. This CDR3 reads CASSLGAISLDTQYF. For the CDR3, the DNA is TGTGCCAGCAGTTTGGGGGCTATAAGTTTAGATACGCAGTATTTT.

V is TRBV12-3 or TRBV12-4 and J is TRBJ1-2; tentative D call: TRBD1 (5 bases). The CDR3 loop spans 14 amino acids. Trimming cost V 1 base and J 7 bases, with 13 bases left between them. The chain's CDR3 is CASSLDMGLGGYTF. In DNA, the CDR3 is TGTGCCAGCAGTTTAGATATGGGGCTCGGTGGCTACACCTTC.

There are a few counts of this clonotype. This chain links TRBV5-1 with TRBJ1-2, with D hard to call. Trimming took off 0 bases at V and 2 bases at J, with 11 bases between the two ends. This CDR3 contains 15 residues. The germline V gene has CDR1 SGHRS and CDR2 YFSETQ. The CDR3 DNA sequence: TGCGCCAGCAGCTTGGCCGCGGGAGGAAACTATGGCTACACCTTC. Encoded protein: CASSLAAGGNYGYTF. Supplemented by reference TRBV5-1 and TRBJ1-2, the full variable domain reads KAGVTQTPRYLIKTRGQQVTLSCSPISGHRSVSWYQQTPGQGLQFLFEYFSETQRNKGNFPGRFSGRQFSNSRSEMNVSTLELGDSALYLCASSLAAGGNYGYTFGSGTRLTVV.

In this sample, this clonotype turned up a few times. The chain carries TRBV20-1 and TRBJ2-5; D unclear. Germline V gene sequence: CDR1 DFQATT, CDR2 SNEGSKA (reference sequence). This CDR3 is built from 16 residues. The V gene lost 3 bases and the J gene lost 3 bases, with 20 bases spanning the gap. The chain's CDR3 is CSARHQQILREETQYF. DNA of the CDR3: TGCAGTGCTAGGCACCAACAGATTCTTCGAGAAGAGACCCAGTACTTC.

This clonotype was observed at least ten times. V usage is TRBV20-1 and J usage is TRBJ1-1; D ambiguous. The ends were cut back, 0 bases at V and 6 bases at J, with 11 bases in the middle. There are 13 residues in the CDR3. Germline V lookup: CDR1 DFQATT, CDR2 SNEGSKA (reference sequence). CDR3 nucleotides: TGCAGTGCTAGAGATTCAGGCAAGGCTGAAGCTTTCTTT. Translated: CSARDSGKAEAFF.

The chain joins TRBV10-3 to TRBJ2-7, with D perhaps matching TRBD1 (6 bases). The CDR3 contains 17 residues. Germline V gene data show CDR1 as ENHRY and CDR2 as SYGVKD. V was shortened by 0 bases and J by 0 bases, with 15 bases between the two germline ends. CDR3 bases: TGTGCCATCAGTGAGTCGAAGGTTCCAGGGGCCTCCTACGAGCAGTACTTC. Encoded protein: CAISESKVPGASYEQYF.

This chain uses TRBV4-1 with TRBJ2-7; D is uncertain. Germline-derived CDR1 and CDR2 are MGHRA and YSYEKL. The CDR3 totals 14 residues. Between the trimmed V and J ends, which lost 4 bases and 2 bases, there was a span of 12 bases. The CDR3 loop is CASSPGPSTYEQYF. The CDR3 DNA sequence: TGCGCCAGCAGCCCAGGACCGAGCACCTACGAGCAGTACTTC.